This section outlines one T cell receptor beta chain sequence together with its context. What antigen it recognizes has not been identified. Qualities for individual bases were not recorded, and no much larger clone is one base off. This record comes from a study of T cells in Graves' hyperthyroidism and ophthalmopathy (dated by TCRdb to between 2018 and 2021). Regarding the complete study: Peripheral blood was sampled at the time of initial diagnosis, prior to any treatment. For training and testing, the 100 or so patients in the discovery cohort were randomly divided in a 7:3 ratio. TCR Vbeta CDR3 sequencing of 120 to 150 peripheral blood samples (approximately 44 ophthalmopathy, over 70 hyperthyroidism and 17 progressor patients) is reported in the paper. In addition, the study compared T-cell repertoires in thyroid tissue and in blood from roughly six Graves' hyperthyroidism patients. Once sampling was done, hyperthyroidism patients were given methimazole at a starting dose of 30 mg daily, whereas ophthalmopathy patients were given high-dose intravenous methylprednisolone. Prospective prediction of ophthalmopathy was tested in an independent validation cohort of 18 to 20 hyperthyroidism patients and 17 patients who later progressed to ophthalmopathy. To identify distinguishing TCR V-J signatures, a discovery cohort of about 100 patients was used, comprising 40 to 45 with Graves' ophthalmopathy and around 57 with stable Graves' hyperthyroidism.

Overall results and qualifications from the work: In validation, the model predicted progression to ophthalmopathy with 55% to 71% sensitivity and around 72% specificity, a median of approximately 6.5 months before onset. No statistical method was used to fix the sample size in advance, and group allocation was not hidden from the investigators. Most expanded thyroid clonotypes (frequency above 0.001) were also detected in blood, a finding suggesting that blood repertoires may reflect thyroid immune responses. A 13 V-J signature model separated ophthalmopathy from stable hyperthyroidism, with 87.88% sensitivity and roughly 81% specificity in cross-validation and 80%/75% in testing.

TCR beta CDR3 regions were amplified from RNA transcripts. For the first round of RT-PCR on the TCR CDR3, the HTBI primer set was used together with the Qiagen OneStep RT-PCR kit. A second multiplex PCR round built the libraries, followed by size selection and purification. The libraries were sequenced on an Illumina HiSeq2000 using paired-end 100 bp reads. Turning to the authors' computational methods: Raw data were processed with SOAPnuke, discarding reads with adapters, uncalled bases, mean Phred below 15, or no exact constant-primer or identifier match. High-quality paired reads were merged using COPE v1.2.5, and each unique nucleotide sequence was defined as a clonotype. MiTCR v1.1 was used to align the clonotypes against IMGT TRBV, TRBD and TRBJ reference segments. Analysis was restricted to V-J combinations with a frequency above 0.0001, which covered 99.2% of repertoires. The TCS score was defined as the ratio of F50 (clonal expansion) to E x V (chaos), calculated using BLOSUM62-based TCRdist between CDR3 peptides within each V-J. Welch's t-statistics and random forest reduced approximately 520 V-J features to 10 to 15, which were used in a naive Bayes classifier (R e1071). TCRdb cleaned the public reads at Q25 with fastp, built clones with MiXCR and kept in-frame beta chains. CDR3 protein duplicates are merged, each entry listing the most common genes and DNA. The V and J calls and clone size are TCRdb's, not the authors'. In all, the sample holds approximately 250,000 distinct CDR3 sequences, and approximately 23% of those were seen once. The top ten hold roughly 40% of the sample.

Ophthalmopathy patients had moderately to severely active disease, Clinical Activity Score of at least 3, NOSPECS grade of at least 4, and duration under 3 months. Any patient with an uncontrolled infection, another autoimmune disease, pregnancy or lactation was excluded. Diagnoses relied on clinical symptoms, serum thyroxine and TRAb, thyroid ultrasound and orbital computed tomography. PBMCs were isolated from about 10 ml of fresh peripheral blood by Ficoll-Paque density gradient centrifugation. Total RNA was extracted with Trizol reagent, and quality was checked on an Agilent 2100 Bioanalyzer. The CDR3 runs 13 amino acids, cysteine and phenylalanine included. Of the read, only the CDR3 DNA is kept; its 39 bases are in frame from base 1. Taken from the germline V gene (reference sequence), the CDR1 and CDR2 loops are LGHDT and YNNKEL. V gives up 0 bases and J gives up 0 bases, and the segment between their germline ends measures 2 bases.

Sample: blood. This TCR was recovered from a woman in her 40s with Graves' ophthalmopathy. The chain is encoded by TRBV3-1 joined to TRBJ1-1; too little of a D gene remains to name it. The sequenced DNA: TGTGCCAGCAGCCAAGACTTGAACACTGAAGCTTTCTTT. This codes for CASSQDLNTEAFF.